This T cell receptor (beta chain) derives from a study of breast tumors, draining lymph nodes, adjacent tissues. The CDR3 is 11 residues long. V was shortened by 5 bases and J by 5 bases, with 8 bases between the two germline ends. Germline V lookup: CDR1 SQVTM, CDR2 ANQGSEA. General observations from the study: Luminal-like breast cancer showed significantly greater tumor-nontumor repertoire similarity than basal-like breast cancer did. Tumor repertoires ranked between lymph nodes and nontumor tissue in diversity, with V and J gene preferences. Data fit most tumor T cells coming from lymph node, expanding in tumor.

TCRdb reanalysed the multiplex PCR reads using MiXCR and keeps one entry per CDR3 protein. The table has roughly 120,000 distinct CDR3 sequences, 15% to 20% seen once. Samples came from axillary lymph nodes draining the breast cancer. The sample holds many counts of this clonotype. Antigen: not known. The source is a female donor with breast cancer. Some clones in this sample may be carry-over from other donors' samples. The genes are TRBV29-1 and TRBJ2-3; no reliable D call. The sample comprised axillary lymph node tissue. CDR3 DNA: TGCAGCGTTTCAGATCTAGATACGCAGTATTTT. Translating it yields CSVSDLDTQYF.